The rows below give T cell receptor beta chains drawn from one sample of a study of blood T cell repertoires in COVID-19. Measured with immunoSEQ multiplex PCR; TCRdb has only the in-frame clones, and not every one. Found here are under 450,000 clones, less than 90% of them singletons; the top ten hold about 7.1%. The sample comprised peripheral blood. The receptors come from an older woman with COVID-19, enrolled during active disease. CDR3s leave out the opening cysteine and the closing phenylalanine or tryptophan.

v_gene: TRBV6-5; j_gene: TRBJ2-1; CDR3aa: ASTLPRDFYNEQF
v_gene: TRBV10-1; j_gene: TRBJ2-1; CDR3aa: ASSESAYNEQF
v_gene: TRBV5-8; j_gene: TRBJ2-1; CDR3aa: ASSLWGGNEQF
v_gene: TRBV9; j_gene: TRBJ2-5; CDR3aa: ASSVGLAGAGETQY
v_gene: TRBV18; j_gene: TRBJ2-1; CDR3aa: ASSPQGQSLNEQF
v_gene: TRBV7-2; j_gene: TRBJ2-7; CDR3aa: ASSLNSGEQY
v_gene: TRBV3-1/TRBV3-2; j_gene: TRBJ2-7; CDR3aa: ASSPTLYEQY
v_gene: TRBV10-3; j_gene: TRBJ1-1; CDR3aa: AISDPGQGGTEAF
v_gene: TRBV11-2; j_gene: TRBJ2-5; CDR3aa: ASTKAGDGETQY
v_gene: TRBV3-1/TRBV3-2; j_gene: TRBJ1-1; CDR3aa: ASTLLSGGNTEAF
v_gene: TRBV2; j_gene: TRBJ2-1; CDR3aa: ASSDPSGGFDNEQF
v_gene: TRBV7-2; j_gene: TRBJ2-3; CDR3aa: ASSLVPTSTDTQY
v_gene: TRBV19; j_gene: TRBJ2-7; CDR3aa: ASSMSGGLGEQY
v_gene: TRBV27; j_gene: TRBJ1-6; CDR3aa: ASRGGRSSPLH
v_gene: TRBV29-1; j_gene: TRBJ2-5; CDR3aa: SVNRELQETQY
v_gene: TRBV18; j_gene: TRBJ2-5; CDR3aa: ASSPTERETQY
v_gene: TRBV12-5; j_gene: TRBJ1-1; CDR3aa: ATRQGIMNTEAF
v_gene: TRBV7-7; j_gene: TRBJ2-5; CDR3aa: ASSLGVAETQY
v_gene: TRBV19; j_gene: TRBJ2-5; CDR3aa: ASAIVHPPEETQY
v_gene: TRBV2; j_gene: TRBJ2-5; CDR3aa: ASIRFQETQY
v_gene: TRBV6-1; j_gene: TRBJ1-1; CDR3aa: ASSEGAGARTEAF
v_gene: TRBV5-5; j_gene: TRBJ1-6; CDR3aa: ASSQYNSPLH
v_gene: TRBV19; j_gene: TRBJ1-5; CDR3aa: ASKGAGTENQPQH
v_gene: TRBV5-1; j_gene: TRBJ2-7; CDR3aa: ASAPSSRGYEQY
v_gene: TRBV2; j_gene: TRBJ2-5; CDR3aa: ASSYGTDQETQY